The clone carrying this TCR beta chain was observed a few times. Researchers barred patients who had uncontrolled infection, other autoimmune disease, pregnancy or lactation. RNA transcripts were the template for amplifying TCR beta CDR3 regions. Researchers ran a first-round RT-PCR on the TCR CDR3 using the HTBI primer set. TCRdb itself ran the multiplex PCR reads through MiXCR, one entry per CDR3 protein. This sample has approximately 370,000 distinct CDR3 sequences, with about 15% found just once. Trimming cost V 3 bases and J 4 bases; bases outside gene matches: 2. Per germline, CDR1 SNHLY and CDR2 FYNNEI. The CDR3 consists of 15 residues. These data come from a study of T cells in Graves' hyperthyroidism and ophthalmopathy.

Sequenced sample: blood. The origin of this receptor is a woman between 25 and 40 years old with Graves' hyperthyroidism. The rearrangement uses TRBV2 and TRBJ2-2; 10 nucleotides align to TRBD1. CDR3 region: CASSDRDRGTGELFF. In nucleotides, the CDR3 is TGTGCCAGCAGTGACCGGGACAGGGGCACCGGGGAGCTGTTTTTT. Supplemented by reference TRBV2 and TRBJ2-2, the full variable domain reads EPEVTQTPSHQVTQMGQEVILRCVPISNHLYFYWYRQILGQKVEFLVSFYNNEISEKSEIFDDQFSVERPDGSNFTLKIRSTKLEDSAMYFCASSDRDRGTGELFFGEGSRLTVL.